This T cell receptor beta chain was found in a study of T cells after yellow fever vaccination (dated by TCRdb to the late 2010s). Study-wide context: The SMART-Seq v4 Ultra Low Input RNA kit was used to prepare libraries from fractions with low cell numbers. Bulk PBMC replicates and cell subsets were isolated from blood drawn at multiple timepoints before and after both primary and secondary immunization. Two healthy male donors made up the cohort, one aged 18 to 29 years and the other aged 30 to 40 years. To track T-cell clones before and after primary and booster YFV17D yellow fever vaccination, bulk TCR alpha and beta repertoires were sequenced longitudinally.

The sample's treatment or condition label, in plain terms: live attenuated yellow fever vaccine strain. Two biological replicates of bulk PBMCs were collected at each blood-draw timepoint. PBMCs were isolated from peripheral blood using a standard Ficoll-Paque protocol. TriZol was used to extract RNA from bulk PBMCs, CD4 and CD8 fractions, and dextramer-positive and dextramer-negative fractions. Sequenced on an Illumina NovaSeq 6000. TCR cDNA was made using 5'RACE template switching, a step that added a universal primer site and unique molecular identifiers. Priming of cDNA synthesis was performed from both the TCR alpha and TCR beta constant segments. Library amplification involved two PCR steps, and the second step added sample barcodes and sequencing adapters. Sequencing of libraries was performed on Illumina HiSeq 2500 (2x100 bp) or NovaSeq (2x150 bp). The authors processed their data as follows. Demultiplexing of reads and collapsing into UMI consensus sequences were performed with MIGEC, and V(D)J alignment was carried out with MiXCR. Vaccine-responding clonotypes were identified with edgeR using replicate PBMC samples, with FDR below 0.01 and a log2 fold change above 5 up to day 15 being required. Each bulk clonotype received a CD4 or CD8 identity based on whether the sequenced CD4 or CD8 repertoire contained that clonotype at higher abundance. TCRdb passed the public sequencing reads through fastp at Q25 and MiXCR, retaining productive beta sequences. Identical CDR3 proteins give one entry, which carries the most common genes and DNA. The authors' filters were not applied to this entry. This sample has about 320,000 distinct CDR3 sequences in its table, and about 4.5% of those were observed once. The ten top clones hold around 19% of the sample.

CDR1 and CDR2 (SGHVS, FNYEAQ) derive from the germline V gene. The CDR3, cysteine through phenylalanine, is 13 amino acids long. The entry retains the CDR3 DNA only, 39 bases that are in frame from base 1. Trimming leaves V shorter by 5 bases and J shorter by 5 bases, with the junction holding 5 bases beyond the gene matches. Beyond this particular receptor, the publication reports: Most clones expanded after primary vaccination (about 96% of CD4 and 88% of CD8) were re-detected after the booster, suggesting that broad memory maintenance occurred. Compared with the primary T-cell response, the secondary T-cell response was faster but weaker, reaching its peak on day 5 rather than on day 15. A small fraction of clonotypes showed up in both the CD4 and CD8 compartments, probably as a result of convergent recombination. FACS-sorted repertoires could contain abundant contaminating clonotypes from the bulk population, so computational filtering was required. Only a couple of donors were included in the study, so the extent to which the findings can be generalized is limited.

This clonotype was seen ten or more times. Its specific antigen is unknown. It has no much larger one-base neighbor in the sample; base qualities were not kept. This sample comprised PBMCs, obtained 15 days after the yellow fever booster vaccination. The clonotype was recovered from a man aged 18-30 years who received the YFV17D yellow fever vaccine. The chain uses TRBV7-6 and TRBJ2-5; TRBD2 aligns with 7 central bases. CDR3 loop: CASSLGLFETQYF. The DNA reads as follows: TGTGCCAGCAGCCTGGGACTATTCGAGACCCAGTACTTC.